In this sample, the clone carrying this T cell receptor (beta chain) turned up once. Assay used: immunoSEQ multiplex PCR; TCRdb lists only in-frame clones, some missing. The data contain about 240,000 clones, 80% to 90% of them singletons. Germline assignment: CDR1 SNHLY and CDR2 FYNNEI. The CDR3 is 12 amino acids. The sample comes from a study of blood T cell repertoires in COVID-19. In the study overall: Samples of COVID-19 (acute and convalescent) were obtained from the United States, Italy and Spain. PBMCs, B-cell-depleted T cells, or T cells were the source of the cDNA or gDNA that made up the material.

One Seattle source followed patients from active infection through their disease course. Material for sequencing was peripheral blood. The gene calls are TRBV2 and TRBJ2-7; 8 nucleotides align to TRBD1. This receptor was identified in a woman aged 80 or older with COVID-19, enrolled during active disease. CDR3 DNA sequence: TGTGCGCTAACAGGGGGAGTCAACGAGCAGTACTTC. It codes for CALTGGVNEQYF.